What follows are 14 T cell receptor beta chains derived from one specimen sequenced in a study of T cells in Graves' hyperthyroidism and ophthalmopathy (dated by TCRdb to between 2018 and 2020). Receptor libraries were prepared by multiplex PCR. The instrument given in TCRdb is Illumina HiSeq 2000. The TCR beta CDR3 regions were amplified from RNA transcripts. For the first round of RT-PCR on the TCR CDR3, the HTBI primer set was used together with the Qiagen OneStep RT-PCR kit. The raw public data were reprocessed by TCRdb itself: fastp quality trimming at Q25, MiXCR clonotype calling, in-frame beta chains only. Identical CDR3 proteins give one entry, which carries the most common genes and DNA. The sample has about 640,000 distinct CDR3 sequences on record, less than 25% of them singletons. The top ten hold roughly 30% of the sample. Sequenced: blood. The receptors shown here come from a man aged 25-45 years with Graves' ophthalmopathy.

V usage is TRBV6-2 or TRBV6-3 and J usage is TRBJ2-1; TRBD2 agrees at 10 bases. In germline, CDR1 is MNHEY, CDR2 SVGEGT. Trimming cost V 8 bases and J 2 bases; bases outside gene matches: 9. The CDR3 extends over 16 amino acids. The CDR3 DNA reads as TGTGCCAGCCGGCCACTAGCGGGACTCACCTACAATGAGCAGTTCTTC. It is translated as CASRPLAGLTYNEQFF.

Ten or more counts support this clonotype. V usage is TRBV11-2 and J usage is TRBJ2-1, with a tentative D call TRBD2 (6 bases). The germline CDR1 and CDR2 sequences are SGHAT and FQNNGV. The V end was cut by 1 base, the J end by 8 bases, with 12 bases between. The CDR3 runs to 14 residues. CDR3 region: CASSLVRRGDEQFF. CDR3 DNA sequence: TGTGCCAGCAGCTTAGTCAGGAGGGGCGATGAGCAGTTCTTC.

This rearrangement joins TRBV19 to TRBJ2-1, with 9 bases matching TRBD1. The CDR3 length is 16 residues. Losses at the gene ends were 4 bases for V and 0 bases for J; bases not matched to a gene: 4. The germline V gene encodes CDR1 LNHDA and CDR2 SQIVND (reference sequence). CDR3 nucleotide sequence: TGTGCCAGTAGTAAACAGGGGGCCGGCTCCTACAATGAGCAGTTCTTC. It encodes CASSKQGAGSYNEQFF.

CDR3 in amino acids: CASMGQGLGPQHF. DNA for the CDR3: TGCGCCAGCATGGGACAGGGTTTGGGGCCCCAGCATTTT. The rearrangement uses TRBV10-2 and TRBJ1-5; 9 positions agree with TRBD1. V shed 7 bases, J shed 9 bases, and the junction held 7 bases outside the gene matches. Germline loops: CDR1 WSHSY, CDR2 SAAADI. This CDR3 is 13 amino acids long.

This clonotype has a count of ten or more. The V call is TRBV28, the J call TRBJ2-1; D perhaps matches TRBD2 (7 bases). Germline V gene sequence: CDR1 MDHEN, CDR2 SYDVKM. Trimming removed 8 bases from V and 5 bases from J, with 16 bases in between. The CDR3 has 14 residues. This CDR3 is CASHRGGVDNEQFF. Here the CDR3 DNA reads TGTGCCAGCCATCGAGGGGGGGTAGACAATGAGCAGTTCTTC.

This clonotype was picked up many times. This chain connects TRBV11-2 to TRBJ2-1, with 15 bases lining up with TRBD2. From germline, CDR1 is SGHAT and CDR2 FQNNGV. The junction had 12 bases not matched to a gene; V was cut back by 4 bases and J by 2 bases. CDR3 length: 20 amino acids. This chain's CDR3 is CASSSLTGTSGRMAYNEQFF. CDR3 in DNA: TGTGCCAGCAGCTCTCTCACCGGGACTAGCGGGAGGATGGCCTACAATGAGCAGTTCTTC.

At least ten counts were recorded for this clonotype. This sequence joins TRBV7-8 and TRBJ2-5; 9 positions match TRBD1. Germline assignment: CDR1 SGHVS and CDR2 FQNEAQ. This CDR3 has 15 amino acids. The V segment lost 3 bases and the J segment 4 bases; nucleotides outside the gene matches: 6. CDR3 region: CASSFWDREGETQYF. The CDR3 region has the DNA TGTGCCAGCAGCTTCTGGGACAGGGAGGGAGAGACCCAGTACTTC.

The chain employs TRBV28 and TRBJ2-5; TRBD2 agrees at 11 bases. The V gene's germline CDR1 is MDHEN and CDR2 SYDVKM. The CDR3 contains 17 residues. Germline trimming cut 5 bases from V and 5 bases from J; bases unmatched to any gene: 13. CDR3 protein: CASSPPTISGRVETQYF. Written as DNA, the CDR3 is TGTGCCAGCAGTCCCCCTACTATTAGCGGGAGGGTTGAGACCCAGTACTTC. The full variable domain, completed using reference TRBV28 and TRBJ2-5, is DVKVTQSSRYLVKRTGEKVFLECVQDMDHENMFWYRQDPGLGLRLIYFSYDVKMKEKGDIPEGYSVSREKKERFSLILESASTNQTSMYLCASSPPTISGRVETQYFGPGTRLLVL.

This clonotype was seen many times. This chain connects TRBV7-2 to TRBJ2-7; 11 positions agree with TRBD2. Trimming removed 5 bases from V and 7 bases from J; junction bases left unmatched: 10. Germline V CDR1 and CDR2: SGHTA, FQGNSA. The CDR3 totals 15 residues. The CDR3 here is CASSQTSGKGREQYF. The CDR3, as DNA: TGTGCCAGCAGCCAGACTAGCGGGAAGGGGAGGGAGCAGTACTTC.

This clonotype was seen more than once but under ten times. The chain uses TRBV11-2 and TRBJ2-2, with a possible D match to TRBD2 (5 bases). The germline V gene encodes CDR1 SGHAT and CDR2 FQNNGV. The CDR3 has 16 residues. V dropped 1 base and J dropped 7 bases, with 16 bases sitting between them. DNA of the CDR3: TGTGCCAGCAGCTTAGGGGGTCTTAGCGAGGTCGGGGAGCTGTTTTTT. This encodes CASSLGGLSEVGELFF.

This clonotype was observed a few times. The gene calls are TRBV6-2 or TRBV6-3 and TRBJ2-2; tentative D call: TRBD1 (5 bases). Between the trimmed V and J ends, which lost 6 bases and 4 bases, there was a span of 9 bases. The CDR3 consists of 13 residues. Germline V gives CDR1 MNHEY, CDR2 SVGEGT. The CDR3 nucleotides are TGTGCCAGCAGCGCCGACAGCACCGGGGAGCTGTTTTTT. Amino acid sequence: CASSADSTGELFF.

This CDR3 is CASSYRGQLNTEAFF. Here the CDR3 DNA reads TGTGCCAGCAGTTACCGGGGACAGCTGAACACTGAAGCTTTCTTT. J is TRBJ1-1 and V is TRBV6-2 or TRBV6-3, with 7 bases aligning to TRBD1. From germline, CDR1 is MNHEY and CDR2 SVGEGT. The length of the CDR3 is 15 residues. With V trimmed by 2 bases and J by 0 bases, 3 bases remained unmatched.

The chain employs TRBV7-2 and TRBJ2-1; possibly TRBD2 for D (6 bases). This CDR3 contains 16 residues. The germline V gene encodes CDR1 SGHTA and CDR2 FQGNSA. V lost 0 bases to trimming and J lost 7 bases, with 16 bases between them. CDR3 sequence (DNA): TGTGCCAGCAGCTTAGCGACTAACGGGAGTTCGAATGAGCAGTTCTTC. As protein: CASSLATNGSSNEQFF.

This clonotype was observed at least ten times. The CDR3 DNA reads TGTGCCAGCAGAACCGGGACTAGCGATGACACAGATACGCAGTATTTT. This gives the protein CASRTGTSDDTDTQYF. The rearrangement links TRBV28 to TRBJ2-3; 10 bases match TRBD2. The CDR3 loop spans 16 amino acids. V gave up 6 bases and J gave up 2 bases; unmatched junction bases: 8. Germline lookup yields CDR1 MDHEN and CDR2 SYDVKM.